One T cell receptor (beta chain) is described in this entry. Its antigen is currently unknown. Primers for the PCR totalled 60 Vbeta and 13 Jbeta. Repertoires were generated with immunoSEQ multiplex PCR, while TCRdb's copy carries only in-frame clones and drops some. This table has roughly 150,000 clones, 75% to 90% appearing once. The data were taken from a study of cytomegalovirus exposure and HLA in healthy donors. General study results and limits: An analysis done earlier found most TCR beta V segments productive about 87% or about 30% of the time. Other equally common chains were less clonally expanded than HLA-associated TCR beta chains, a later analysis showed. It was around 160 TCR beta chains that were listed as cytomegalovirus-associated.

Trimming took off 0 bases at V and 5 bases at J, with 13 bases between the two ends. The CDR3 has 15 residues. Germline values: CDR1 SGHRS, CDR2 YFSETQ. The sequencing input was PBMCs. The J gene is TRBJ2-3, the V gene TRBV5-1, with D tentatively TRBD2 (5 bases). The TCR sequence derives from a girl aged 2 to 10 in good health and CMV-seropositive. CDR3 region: CASSLVPSPRDTQYF. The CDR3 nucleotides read TGCGCCAGCAGCTTGGTCCCTAGCCCACGAGATACGCAGTATTTT. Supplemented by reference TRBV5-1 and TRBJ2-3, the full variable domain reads KAGVTQTPRYLIKTRGQQVTLSCSPISGHRSVSWYQQTPGQGLQFLFEYFSETQRNKGNFPGRFSGRQFSNSRSEMNVSTLELGDSALYLCASSLVPSPRDTQYFGPGTRLTVL.